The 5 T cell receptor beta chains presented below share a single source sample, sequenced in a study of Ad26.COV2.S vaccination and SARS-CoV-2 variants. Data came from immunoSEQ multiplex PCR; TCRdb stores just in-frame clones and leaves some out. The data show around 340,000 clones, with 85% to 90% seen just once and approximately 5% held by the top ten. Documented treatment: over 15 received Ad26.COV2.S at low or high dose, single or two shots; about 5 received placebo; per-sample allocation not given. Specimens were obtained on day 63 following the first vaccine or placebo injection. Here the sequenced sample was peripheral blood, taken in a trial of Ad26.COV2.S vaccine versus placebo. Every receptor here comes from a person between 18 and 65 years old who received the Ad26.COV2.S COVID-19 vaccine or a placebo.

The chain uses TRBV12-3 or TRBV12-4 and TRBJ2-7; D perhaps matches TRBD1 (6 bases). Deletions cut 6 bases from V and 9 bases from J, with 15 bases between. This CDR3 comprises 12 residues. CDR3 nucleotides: TGTGCCAGCAGCGACAGGCCCGAGGGGCAGTACTTC. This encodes CASSDRPEGQYF.

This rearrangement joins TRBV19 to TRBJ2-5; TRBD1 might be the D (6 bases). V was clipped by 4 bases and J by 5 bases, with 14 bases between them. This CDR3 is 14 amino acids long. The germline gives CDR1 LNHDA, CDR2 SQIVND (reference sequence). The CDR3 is CASSTNRDLETQYF. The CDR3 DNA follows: TGTGCCAGTAGTACCAACAGGGACCTGGAGACCCAGTACTTC.

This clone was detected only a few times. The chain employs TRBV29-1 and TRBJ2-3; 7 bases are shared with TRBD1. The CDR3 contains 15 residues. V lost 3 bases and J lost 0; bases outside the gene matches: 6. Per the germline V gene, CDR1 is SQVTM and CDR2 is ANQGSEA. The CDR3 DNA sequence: TGCAGCGTTGAGGGTAGGGACAGAAGCACAGATACGCAGTATTTT. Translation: CSVEGRDRSTDTQYF.

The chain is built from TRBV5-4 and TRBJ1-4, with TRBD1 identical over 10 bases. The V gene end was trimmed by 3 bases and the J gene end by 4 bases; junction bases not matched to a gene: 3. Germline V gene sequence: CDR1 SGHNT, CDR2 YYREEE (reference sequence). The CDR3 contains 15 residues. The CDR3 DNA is TGTGCCAGCAGCTGGAGGACAGGGGGTAATGAAAAACTGTTTTTT. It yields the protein CASSWRTGGNEKLFF.

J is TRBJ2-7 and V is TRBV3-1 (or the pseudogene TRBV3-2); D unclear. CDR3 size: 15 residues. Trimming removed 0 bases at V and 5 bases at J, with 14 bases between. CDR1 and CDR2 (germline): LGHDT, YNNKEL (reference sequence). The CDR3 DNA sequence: TGTGCCAGCAGCCAAGATCATGCGCTAGTAGACGAGCAGTACTTC. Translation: CASSQDHALVDEQYF.